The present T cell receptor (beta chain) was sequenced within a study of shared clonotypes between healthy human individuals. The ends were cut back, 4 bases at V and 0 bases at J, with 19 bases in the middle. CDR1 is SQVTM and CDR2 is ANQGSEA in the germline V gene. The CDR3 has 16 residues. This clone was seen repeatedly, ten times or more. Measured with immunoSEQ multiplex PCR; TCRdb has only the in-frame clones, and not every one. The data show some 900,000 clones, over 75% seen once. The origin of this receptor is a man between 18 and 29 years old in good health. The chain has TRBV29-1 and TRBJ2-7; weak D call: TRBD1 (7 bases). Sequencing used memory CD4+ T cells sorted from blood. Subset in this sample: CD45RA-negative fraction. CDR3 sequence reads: CSVGTPAGGHSYEQYF. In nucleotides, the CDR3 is TGCAGCGTTGGCACACCCGCAGGGGGGCACTCCTACGAGCAGTACTTC.